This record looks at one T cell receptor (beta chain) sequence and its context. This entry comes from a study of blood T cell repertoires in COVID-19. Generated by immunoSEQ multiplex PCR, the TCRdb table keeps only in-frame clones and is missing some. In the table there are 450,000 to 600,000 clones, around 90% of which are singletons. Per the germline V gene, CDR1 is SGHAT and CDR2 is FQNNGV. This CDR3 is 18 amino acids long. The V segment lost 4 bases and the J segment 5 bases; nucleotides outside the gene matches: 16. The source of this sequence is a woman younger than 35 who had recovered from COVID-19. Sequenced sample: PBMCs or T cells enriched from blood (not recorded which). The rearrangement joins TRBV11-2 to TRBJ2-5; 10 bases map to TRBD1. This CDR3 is CASSSNTGTGAGEETQYF. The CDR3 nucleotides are TGTGCCAGCAGCTCGAATACCGGGACAGGGGCAGGGGAGGAGACCCAGTACTTC.